The 12 T cell receptor beta chains reported below all come from one sample, sequenced in a study of T cells in localized non-small cell lung cancer. Only in-frame clones appear in the TCRdb table, and some are missing; sequencing was by immunoSEQ multiplex PCR. The sample holds fewer than 95,000 clones, approximately 91% seen once. Sequencing used PBMCs, obtained before any cancer treatment. All receptors derive from a woman aged 35 to 69 with stage II squamous cell lung carcinoma.

The chain couples TRBV6-1 to TRBJ2-5, with D perhaps matching TRBD1 (6 bases). Germline V gene data show CDR1 as MNHNS and CDR2 as SASEGT. The CDR3 is 13 residues long. Trimming removed 4 bases at V and 10 bases at J, with 16 bases between. Written as DNA, the CDR3 is TGTGCCAGCAGTGCCCAGGGGCTGGGGAACCAGTACTTC. This sequence encodes CASSAQGLGNQYF.

The chain has TRBV28 and TRBJ2-3, with 7 bases aligning to TRBD2. J was trimmed by 9 bases and V by 3 bases; bases with no gene match: 3. The CDR3 extends over 12 amino acids. Germline loops: CDR1 MDHEN, CDR2 SYDVKM. The CDR3: CASSFSGATQYF. The CDR3, as DNA: TGTGCCAGCAGTTTCAGCGGGGCCACGCAGTATTTT.

V gene TRBV4-2 combines with J gene TRBJ2-7; TRBD1 matches 11 bases. V lost 0 bases and J lost 3; bases outside the gene matches: 4. Germline CDR1 reads LGHNA; CDR2 reads YNFKEQ. This CDR3 has 16 amino acids. CDR3 protein: CASSQDRTGGYYEQYF. CDR3 bases: TGTGCCAGCAGCCAAGACCGGACAGGGGGCTACTACGAGCAGTACTTC.

The gene calls are TRBV29-1 and TRBJ2-3; 7 bases align to TRBD1. The CDR3 totals 14 residues. CDR1 and CDR2 (germline): SQVTM, ANQGSEA. The junction had 4 bases not matched to a gene; V was cut back by 4 bases and J by 0 bases. The CDR3 sequence: CSVGTGISTDTQYF. CDR3 coding DNA: TGCAGCGTTGGGACAGGTATAAGCACAGATACGCAGTATTTT.

The rearrangement links TRBV7-6 to TRBJ2-5; D gene ambiguous. The V gene lost 4 bases and the J gene lost 1 base, with 1 base spanning the gap. The CDR3 runs 11 residues. CDR1 is SGHVS, CDR2 FNYEAQ, per germline. The CDR3 DNA reads as TGTGCCAGCAGCTCCCAAGAGACCCAGTACTTC. Its protein is CASSSQETQYF.

This clone has just one count. Germline and junction disagree at one end, which may indicate a read error. V gene TRBV5-5 combines with J gene TRBJ2-7, with D tentatively TRBD2 (5 bases). Germline V lookup: CDR1 SGHKS, CDR2 YYEKEE (reference sequence). The CDR3 runs to 12 residues. The CDR3 spells CASSLGVNEQYF. DNA for the CDR3: TGTGCCAGCAGTTTGGGAGTGAACGAGCAGTACTTC.

The chain has TRBV5-6 and TRBJ2-2, with no clear D. V lost 1 base, J lost 1 base, and 8 bases lay in between. The germline CDR1 and CDR2 sequences are SGHDT and YYEEEE. This CDR3 has 15 amino acids. This chain's CDR3 is CASSLRAVNTGELFF. The CDR3, as DNA: TGTGCCAGCAGCTTGCGGGCGGTGAACACCGGGGAGCTGTTTTTT. Full variable domain (remainder filled in from reference TRBV5-6 and TRBJ2-2): DAGVTQSPTHLIKTRGQQVTLRCSPKSGHDTVSWYQQALGQGPQFIFQYYEEEERQRGNFPDRFSGHQFPNYSSELNVNALLLGDSALYLCASSLRAVNTGELFFGEGSRLTVL.

The rearrangement joins TRBV14 to TRBJ2-3; TRBD2 might be the D (5 bases). V was shortened by 4 bases and J by 3 bases, with 8 bases between the two germline ends. The CDR3 is 13 amino acids. CDR1 is SGHDN and CDR2 is FVKESK in the germline V gene. The CDR3 sequence: CASSPLVTDTQYF. As DNA, the CDR3 is TGTGCCAGCAGCCCACTAGTAACAGATACGCAGTATTTT. Combining the CDR3 with reference TRBV14 and TRBJ2-3 gives the whole variable domain EAGVTQFPSHSVIEKGQTVTLRCDPISGHDNLYWYRRVMGKEIKFLLHFVKESKQDESGMPNNRFLAERTGGTYSTLKVQPAELEDSGVYFCASSPLVTDTQYFGPGTRLTVL.

V and J are TRBV5-1 and TRBJ1-3, with TRBD1 as a possible D gene (5 bases). Trimming removed 0 bases at V and 0 bases at J, with 10 bases between. The CDR3 spans 16 residues. Germline-derived CDR1 and CDR2 are SGHRS and YFSETQ. For the CDR3, the DNA is TGCGCCAGCAGCTTGGAGGGACCGCTCTCTGGAAACACCATATATTTT. Residues: CASSLEGPLSGNTIYF.

The chain joins TRBV11-3 to TRBJ2-7; 9 bases line up with TRBD2. The CDR3 spans 13 residues. CDR1 and CDR2 (germline): SGHNT, YENEEA. After removal of 3 bases from V and 5 bases from J, the junction contained 2 bases not matched to a gene. CDR3 amino acids: CASSLGLAHEQYF. The CDR3 bases are TGTGCCAGCAGCTTGGGACTAGCTCACGAGCAGTACTTC.

The chain combines TRBV5-4 with TRBJ1-1, with D maybe TRBD1 (5 bases). The CDR3 length is 12 residues. Trimming removed 0 bases at V and 11 bases at J, with 11 bases between. CDR1 and CDR2 (germline): SGHNT, YYREEE (reference sequence). The CDR3 bases are TGTGCCAGCAGCTTGGTTGCCGGGGCGGCTTTCTTT. Its translation: CASSLVAGAAFF.

This rearrangement joins TRBV12-5 to TRBJ1-5; D gene ambiguous. Germline CDR1 and CDR2: LGHNT and FRNRAP. V dropped 6 bases and J dropped 1 base, with 13 bases sitting between them. The CDR3 spans 15 residues. This CDR3 is CASGSLTVSNQPQHF. CDR3 nucleotides: TGTGCTAGTGGCTCTCTCACAGTAAGCAATCAGCCCCAGCATTTT. The entire variable domain, with the rest obtained from reference TRBV12-5 and TRBJ1-5, is as follows: DARVTQTPRHKVTEMGQEVTMRCQPILGHNTVFWYRQTMMQGLELLAYFRNRAPLDDSGMPKDRFSAEMPDATLATLKIQPSEPRDSAVYFCASGSLTVSNQPQHFGDGTRLSIL.